This T cell receptor beta chain was sequenced in a study of CD8 T cells in ankylosing spondylitis. Findings of the study overall: For ankylosing spondylitis blood, a TCR beta motif of under ten highly homologous variants appeared characteristic.

From the 5' RACE reads, TCRdb called clonotypes with MiXCR, one entry per CDR3 protein. This sample yields 200,000 to 250,000 distinct CDR3 sequences, of which approximately 20% are seen a single time; 42% belongs to the top ten. In its sample, this clonotype was seen a few times. As yet, its antigen is unknown. The ends lost 11 bases at V and 2 bases at J; junction bases unmatched: 14. The CDR3 totals 16 residues. Germline CDR1 is MNHNS and CDR2 is SASEGT. The sample was blood, either unsorted or a sorted T cell fraction (not recorded which). This TCR was recovered from a male donor with ankylosing spondylitis. V gene TRBV6-1 combines with J gene TRBJ2-7, with TRBD1 matching 11 bases. CDR3 loop: CACPEDRGLYPYEQYF. The DNA of the CDR3 is TGTGCCTGTCCTGAGGACAGGGGGCTTTATCCCTACGAGCAGTACTTC.